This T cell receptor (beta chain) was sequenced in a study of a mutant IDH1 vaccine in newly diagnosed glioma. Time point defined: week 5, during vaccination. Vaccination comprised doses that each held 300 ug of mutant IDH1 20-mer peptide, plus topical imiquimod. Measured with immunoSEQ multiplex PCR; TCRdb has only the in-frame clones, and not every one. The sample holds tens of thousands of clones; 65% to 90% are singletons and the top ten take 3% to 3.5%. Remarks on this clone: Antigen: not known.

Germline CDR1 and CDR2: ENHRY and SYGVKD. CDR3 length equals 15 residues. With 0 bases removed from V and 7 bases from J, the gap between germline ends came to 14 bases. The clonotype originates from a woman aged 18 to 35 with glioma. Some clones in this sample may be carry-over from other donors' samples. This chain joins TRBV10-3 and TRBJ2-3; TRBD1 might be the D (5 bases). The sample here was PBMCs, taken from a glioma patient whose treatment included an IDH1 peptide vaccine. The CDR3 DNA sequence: TGTGCCATCAGTGAGTCGAATGTGGGGCTGAATACGCAGTATTTT. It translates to CAISESNVGLNTQYF.